Below, 29 T cell receptor beta chains from the same sample are listed, as sequenced in a study of T cells in localized non-small cell lung cancer. Profiled with immunoSEQ multiplex PCR; TCRdb holds only in-frame clones, not every one. The table records fewer than 50,000 clones, approximately 80% of them present only once. Here the sequenced sample was PBMCs, taken before any cancer treatment. The source of these receptors is a man aged 35 to 70 with stage II lung adenocarcinoma.

V usage is TRBV6-6 and J usage is TRBJ1-1, with D uncertain. The CDR3 runs 15 residues. CDR1 and CDR2 from the germline V gene are MNHNY and SVGAGI (reference sequence). The ends were cut back, 2 bases at V and 1 base at J, with 11 bases in the middle. The CDR3 protein is CASSYDLGENTEAFF. CDR3 DNA sequence: TGTGCCAGCAGTTACGACTTGGGCGAGAACACTGAAGCTTTCTTT.

The J gene is TRBJ2-2, the V gene TRBV5-4; a possible D gene is TRBD2 (6 bases). Germline CDR1 SGHNT, CDR2 YYREEE (reference sequence). V was shortened by 4 bases and J by 0 bases, with 10 bases between the two germline ends. The CDR3 spans 15 residues. The CDR3 loop reads CASSQRAPNTGELFF. In DNA, the CDR3 is TGTGCCAGCAGCCAGCGGGCTCCGAACACCGGGGAGCTGTTTTTT.

The chain recombines TRBV19 with TRBJ1-4; 8 bases are shared with TRBD1. V shed 5 bases, J shed 0 bases, and the junction held 5 bases outside the gene matches. CDR3 length: 16 residues. CDR1 and CDR2 from the germline V gene are LNHDA and SQIVND (reference sequence). CDR3 coding DNA: TGTGCCAGTAGTCGGAGGACAGGGCCAACTAATGAAAAACTGTTTTTT. Encoded protein: CASSRRTGPTNEKLFF. The entire variable domain, with the rest obtained from reference TRBV19 and TRBJ1-4, is as follows: DGGITQSPKYLFRKEGQNVTLSCEQNLNHDAMYWYRQDPGQGLRLIYYSQIVNDFQKGDIAEGYSVSREKKESFPLTVTSAQKNPTAFYLCASSRRTGPTNEKLFFGSGTQLSVL.

This clone was detected only a few times. J is TRBJ2-5 and V is TRBV28; tentative D call: TRBD2 (5 bases). The CDR3 runs to 15 residues. CDR1 is MDHEN, CDR2 SYDVKM, per germline. V lost 3 bases to trimming and J lost 2 bases, with 13 bases between them. Here the CDR3 DNA reads TGTGCCAGCAGTTTTCGGGGTTCCTTTCAAGAGACCCAGTACTTC. Amino acid sequence: CASSFRGSFQETQYF.

The rearrangement uses TRBV30 and TRBJ2-1, with D tentatively TRBD1 (6 bases). The CDR3 sequence is 12 residues long. Trimming stripped 1 base from V and 10 bases from J, with 11 bases between. The germline gives CDR1 GTSNPN, CDR2 SVGIG (reference sequence). CDR3 DNA sequence: TGTGCCTGGAGTGAACTGGGGGCAGAGCAGTTCTTC. It encodes CAWSELGAEQFF.

This rearrangement joins TRBV9 to TRBJ2-1; D not resolved. The germline gives CDR1 SGDLS, CDR2 YYNGEE. The germline V and J ends were trimmed by 4 bases and 10 bases, with 12 bases remaining between them. The CDR3 covers 12 residues. The CDR3 loop reads CASSPDFAEQFF. CDR3 nucleotide sequence: TGTGCCAGCAGCCCTGACTTTGCGGAGCAGTTCTTC.

A few counts support this clone. The CDR3 is CSVSRNTEAFF. In DNA, the CDR3 is TGCTCTGTTAGTAGGAACACTGAAGCTTTCTTT. The chain carries TRBV20-1 and TRBJ1-1; the D is unclear. Germline V gives CDR1 DFQATT, CDR2 SNEGSKA (reference sequence). The CDR3 runs 11 residues.

V and J are TRBV30 and TRBJ1-2; D is ambiguous. CDR3 length: 13 residues. Germline lookup yields CDR1 GTSNPN and CDR2 SVGIG (reference sequence). With 4 bases removed from V and 4 bases from J, the gap between germline ends came to 13 bases. The CDR3 here is CAWNGVEGYGYTF. The CDR3 DNA reads as TGTGCCTGGAACGGGGTGGAGGGCTATGGCTACACCTTC.

V and J are TRBV2 and TRBJ2-7; 11 bases agree with TRBD1. Germline lookup yields CDR1 SNHLY and CDR2 FYNNEI. CDR3 length: 14 residues. V lost 6 bases and J lost 2; bases outside the gene matches: 3. The CDR3 here is CASRGQGGTYEQYF. The CDR3 coding sequence is TGTGCCAGCAGGGGACAGGGGGGGACCTACGAGCAGTACTTC.

V gene TRBV12-5 combines with J gene TRBJ1-6, with 9 bases fitting TRBD1. Germline V gives CDR1 LGHNT, CDR2 FRNRAP. There are 14 residues in the CDR3. J lost 7 bases, V lost 6 bases, and 4 bases had no gene match. As DNA, the CDR3 is TGTGCTAGTGGACGGGGACAGGGAAATTCACCCCTCCACTTT. It encodes CASGRGQGNSPLHF.

The rearrangement links TRBV5-1 to TRBJ2-5; a possible D gene is TRBD2 (6 bases). Germline lookup yields CDR1 SGHRS and CDR2 YFSETQ. Trimming left V 3 bases short and J 1 base short, with 13 bases between. This CDR3 contains 15 residues. This chain's CDR3 is CASSSGLPIQETQYF. Here the CDR3 DNA reads TGCGCCAGCAGCTCGGGACTCCCAATCCAAGAGACCCAGTACTTC.

The chain employs TRBV7-6 and TRBJ2-7; D is unresolved. V lost 8 bases and J 0 bases, leaving 14 bases between the germline ends. The CDR3 totals 14 residues. Germline V gene lookup returns CDR1 SGHVS and CDR2 FNYEAQ. The CDR3 DNA reads as TGTGCCAGCGCTCCTAAGATCAGCTCCTACGAGCAGTACTTC. Protein: CASAPKISSYEQYF.

The J gene is TRBJ2-7, the V gene TRBV7-9; 9 nucleotides match TRBD2. V lost 4 bases and J lost 5; bases outside the gene matches: 6. The CDR3 loop spans 14 amino acids. The V gene's germline CDR1 is SEHNR and CDR2 FQNEAQ (reference sequence). DNA for the CDR3: TGTGCCAGCAGCTATGAAGGGACTAGCCACGAGCAGTACTTC. Its protein product is CASSYEGTSHEQYF.

By share, this clone ranks as medium-sized. This sequence joins TRBV15 and TRBJ2-2; D gene uncertain. Germline V CDR1 and CDR2: LNHNV, YYDKDF (reference sequence). V was pared by 5 bases and J by 6 bases, with 10 bases between. CDR3 length: 13 residues. CDR3: CATSPISPGELFF. The CDR3 DNA follows: TGTGCCACCAGCCCAATATCTCCCGGGGAGCTGTTTTTT.

J is TRBJ2-2 and V is TRBV5-1; 10 bases agree with TRBD2. Unmatched junction bases numbered 5, after V lost 0 bases and J lost 6 bases. CDR1 SGHRS and CDR2 YFSETQ come from the germline V gene. CDR3 length: 16 residues. In DNA, the CDR3 is TGCGCCAGCAGCTTGGCCGAGCGGGAGGGCCCCGGGGAGCTGTTTTTT. It yields the protein CASSLAEREGPGELFF.

V gene TRBV4-2 combines with J gene TRBJ2-7; TRBD2 aligns across 10 bases. The CDR3 runs 16 residues. Germline lookup yields CDR1 LGHNA and CDR2 YNFKEQ. Trimming took 4 bases from V and 2 from J; bases not matched to a gene: 8. CDR3 residues: CASSPTSSGSPYEQYF. The DNA for the CDR3 is TGTGCCAGCAGCCCAACGTCTAGCGGGAGTCCCTACGAGCAGTACTTC.

The chain is built from TRBV28 and TRBJ2-1, with D possibly matching TRBD1 (6 bases). From germline, CDR1 is MDHEN and CDR2 SYDVKM. Deletions cut 5 bases from V and 9 bases from J, with 8 bases between. This CDR3 has 11 residues. In nucleotides, the CDR3 is TGTGCCAGCAGTCCGACAGGTGAGCAGTTCTTC. It is translated as CASSPTGEQFF.

This chain joins TRBV28 and TRBJ1-2; D unclear. CDR1 is MDHEN, CDR2 SYDVKM, per germline. The CDR3 spans 14 residues. The germline V and J ends were trimmed by 4 bases and 4 bases, with 13 bases remaining between them. The CDR3 DNA sequence: TGTGCCAGCAGTTCACCACTAGAGACCTATGGCTACACCTTC. The encoded protein is CASSSPLETYGYTF.

This clone has a handful of counts. The chain uses TRBV27 and TRBJ2-1; 13 bases map to TRBD2. The CDR3 loop spans 13 amino acids. Germline lookup yields CDR1 MNHEY and CDR2 SMNVEV (reference sequence). The junction had 2 bases not matched to a gene; V was cut back by 7 bases and J by 8 bases. The CDR3 DNA reads TGTGCCAGCAAACTAGCGGGGGGGCATGAGCAGTTCTTC. Translating gives CASKLAGGHEQFF.

The chain carries TRBV19 and TRBJ2-5; 10 bases are shared with TRBD1. The J segment lost 4 bases and the V segment lost 3 bases, leaving 5 bases of the junction unmatched. CDR1 LNHDA and CDR2 SQIVND come from the germline V gene (reference sequence). This CDR3 comprises 15 residues. The CDR3 region has the DNA TGTGCCAGTAGTATGGGACAGGGGCATGGAGAGACCCAGTACTTC. Translating gives CASSMGQGHGETQYF. The complete variable domain, with remaining parts taken from reference TRBV19 and TRBJ2-5, reads DGGITQSPKYLFRKEGQNVTLSCEQNLNHDAMYWYRQDPGQGLRLIYYSQIVNDFQKGDIAEGYSVSREKKESFPLTVTSAQKNPTAFYLCASSMGQGHGETQYFGPGTRLLVL.

This clone was detected only once. This chain joins TRBV5-5 and TRBJ2-1; 7 bases fit TRBD2. The V segment lost 2 bases and the J segment 1 base; nucleotides outside the gene matches: 6. Germline V CDR1 and CDR2: SGHKS, YYEKEE (reference sequence). The CDR3 sequence is 16 residues long. Written as DNA, the CDR3 is TGTGCCAGCAGCTTAATCCCTAGCGGTTCCTACAATGAGCAGTTCTTC. Translation gives CASSLIPSGSYNEQFF.

The chain joins TRBV15 to TRBJ1-3; no reliable D call. Between the trimmed V and J ends, which lost 0 bases and 0 bases, there was a span of 12 bases. CDR3 size: 17 residues. Germline loops: CDR1 LNHNV, CDR2 YYDKDF (reference sequence). CDR3 in DNA: TGTGCCACCAGCAGAGAAAGGACCGGTGGCTCTGGAAACACCATATATTTT. Translated, it gives CATSRERTGGSGNTIYF.

The V call is TRBV5-1, the J call TRBJ2-3, with D possibly being TRBD1 (6 bases). Germline lookup yields CDR1 SGHRS and CDR2 YFSETQ. CDR3 length: 13 amino acids. V was shortened by 0 bases and J by 4 bases, with 6 bases between the two germline ends. For the CDR3, the DNA is TGCGCCAGCAGCTTGGCAGGGGCAGATACGCAGTATTTT. This translates into CASSLAGADTQYF.

The gene calls are TRBV5-1 and TRBJ2-1; 13 nucleotides match TRBD2. The CDR3 consists of 16 residues. From germline, CDR1 is SGHRS and CDR2 YFSETQ. The J segment lost 6 bases and the V segment lost 0 bases, leaving 3 bases of the junction unmatched. CDR3 in amino acids: CASSLVLAGGPNEQFF. The CDR3 nucleotides are TGCGCCAGCAGCTTGGTACTAGCGGGAGGGCCCAATGAGCAGTTCTTC. Combining the CDR3 with reference TRBV5-1 and TRBJ2-1 gives the whole variable domain KAGVTQTPRYLIKTRGQQVTLSCSPISGHRSVSWYQQTPGQGLQFLFEYFSETQRNKGNFPGRFSGRQFSNSRSEMNVSTLELGDSALYLCASSLVLAGGPNEQFFGPGTRLTVL.

The chain uses TRBV5-1 and TRBJ1-5, with a possible D match to TRBD1 (6 bases). This CDR3 has 16 amino acids. CDR1 and CDR2 from the germline V gene are SGHRS and YFSETQ. V lost 0 bases to trimming and J lost 3 bases, with 13 bases between them. CDR3 protein: CASSLGDTLTNQPQHF. The CDR3 DNA reads TGCGCCAGCAGCTTGGGGGACACCCTTACCAATCAGCCCCAGCATTTT.

The chain uses TRBV6-6 and TRBJ2-7, with 9 bases matching TRBD2. Germline V lookup: CDR1 MNHNY, CDR2 SVGAGI (reference sequence). The junction had 8 bases not matched to a gene; V was cut back by 4 bases and J by 4 bases. The CDR3 length is 15 residues. The CDR3 region has the DNA TGTGCCAGCAGTTTTGGGACTAGCAATTCTTACGAGCAGTACTTC. Its translation: CASSFGTSNSYEQYF.

The chain combines TRBV7-9 with TRBJ2-7, with D unresolved. With 2 bases removed from V and 3 bases from J, the gap between germline ends came to 2 bases. The CDR3 is 11 amino acids. Looked up from germline, CDR1 is SEHNR and CDR2 is FQNEAQ (reference sequence). In DNA form, the CDR3 reads TGTGCCAGCAGCTTAAACTACGAGCAGTACTTC. This encodes CASSLNYEQYF.

This chain links TRBV28 with TRBJ2-1; D is unclear. Germline values: CDR1 MDHEN, CDR2 SYDVKM. The V end was cut by 10 bases, the J end by 5 bases, with 9 bases between. The CDR3 contains 11 residues. CDR3 bases: TGTGCCACCGCGTTGAACAATGAGCAGTTCTTC. It specifies CATALNNEQFF.

J is TRBJ1-2 and V is TRBV4-3; 7 bases agree with TRBD1. V trimming: 0 bases; J trimming: 8 bases; junction bases outside the gene matches: 9. Germline-derived CDR1 and CDR2 are LGHNA and YSLEER. The CDR3 length is 15 residues. This chain's CDR3 is CASSQDGTVFMGYTF. DNA of the CDR3: TGCGCCAGCAGCCAAGACGGGACAGTTTTTATGGGCTACACCTTC.